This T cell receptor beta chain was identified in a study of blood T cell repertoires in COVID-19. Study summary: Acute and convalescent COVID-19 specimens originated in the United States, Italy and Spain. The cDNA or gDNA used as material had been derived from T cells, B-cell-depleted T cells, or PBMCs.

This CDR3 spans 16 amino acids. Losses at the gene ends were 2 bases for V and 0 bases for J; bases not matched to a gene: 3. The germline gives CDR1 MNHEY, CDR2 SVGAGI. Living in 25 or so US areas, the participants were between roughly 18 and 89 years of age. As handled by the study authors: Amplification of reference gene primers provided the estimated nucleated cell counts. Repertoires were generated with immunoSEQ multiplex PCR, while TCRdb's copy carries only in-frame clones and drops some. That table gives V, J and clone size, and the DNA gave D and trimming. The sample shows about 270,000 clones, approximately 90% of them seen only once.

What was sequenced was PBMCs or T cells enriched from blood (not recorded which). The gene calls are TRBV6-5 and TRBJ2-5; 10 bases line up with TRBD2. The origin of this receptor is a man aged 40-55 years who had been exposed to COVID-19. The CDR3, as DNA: TGTGCCAGCAGTTACGCTAGCGGGAGAGACCAAGAGACCCAGTACTTC. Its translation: CASSYASGRDQETQYF.